The 15 T cell receptor beta chains in this list originate from one sample, sequenced in a study of OX40 agonist ivuxolimab in advanced cancers. Library method: the immunoSEQ multiplex PCR assay. TCRdb retrieved this table from immuneACCESS and kept in-frame rearrangements only. Not all clones are present; in checked studies, unresolved V genes account for under half, and no reason is known for the remainder. The sample table contains tens of thousands of clones; only one count was recorded for 86% of them. About 1% of the sample rests with the top ten. The sample was CD4+ or CD8+ T cells sorted from blood, taken in a trial of the OX40 agonist ivuxolimab. The receptors were sampled from an adult with an advanced solid tumor such as melanoma, head and neck, liver or kidney cancer.

In DNA form, the CDR3 reads TGTGCCAGCGCCCGCGGGGAGCTCTCCTACGAGCAGTACTTC. The encoded protein is CASARGELSYEQYF. The gene calls are TRBV27 and TRBJ2-7; possible D gene TRBD2, 6 bases. The V end was cut by 8 bases, the J end by 0 bases, with 14 bases between. Per the germline V gene, CDR1 is MNHEY and CDR2 is SMNVEV (reference sequence). The CDR3 totals 14 residues.

V is TRBV4-3 and J is TRBJ2-6; no reliable D call. Trimming removed 0 bases from V and 2 bases from J, with 8 bases in between. The CDR3 has 16 residues. In germline, CDR1 is LGHNA, CDR2 YSLEER. The CDR3 sequence: CASSQDLRAGANVLTF. For the CDR3, the DNA is TGCGCCAGCAGCCAAGATCTAAGGGCTGGGGCCAACGTCCTGACTTTC.

The chain uses TRBV5-4 and TRBJ2-7, with 7 bases lining up with TRBD1. V shed 5 bases and J 4 bases; nucleotides not matched to a gene: 6. CDR1 is SGHNT and CDR2 is YYREEE in the germline V gene (reference sequence). CDR3 size: 13 residues. CDR3 DNA sequence: TGTGCCAGCAGTCGGAGACAGGGTTACGAGCAGTACTTC. This translates into CASSRRQGYEQYF.

The chain carries TRBV5-1 and TRBJ2-3; D unresolved. Germline CDR1 and CDR2: SGHRS and YFSETQ. Between the trimmed V and J ends, which lost 5 bases and 0 bases, there was a span of 10 bases. The CDR3 totals 14 residues. DNA of the CDR3: TGCGCCAGCAGGGTCGGAACTAGCACAGATACGCAGTATTTT. Its translation: CASRVGTSTDTQYF. Based on the CDR3 plus reference TRBV5-1 and TRBJ2-3, the full variable domain is KAGVTQTPRYLIKTRGQQVTLSCSPISGHRSVSWYQQTPGQGLQFLFEYFSETQRNKGNFPGRFSGRQFSNSRSEMNVSTLELGDSALYLCASRVGTSTDTQYFGPGTRLTVL.

V usage is TRBV9 and J usage is TRBJ1-2, with D possibly matching TRBD1 (5 bases). Trimming pared 0 bases from V and 8 bases from J, leaving 17 bases between. Germline values: CDR1 SGDLS, CDR2 YYNGEE. There are 15 residues in the CDR3. The CDR3: CASSVGGWSGQGYTF. CDR3 bases: TGTGCCAGCAGCGTAGGAGGGTGGTCAGGGCAAGGCTACACCTTC. The variable domain in full, with the rest retrieved from reference TRBV9 and TRBJ1-2, is DSGVTQTPKHLITATGQRVTLRCSPRSGDLSVYWYQQSLDQGLQFLIQYYNGEERAKGNILERFSAQQFPDLHSELNLSSLELGDSALYFCASSVGGWSGQGYTFGSGTRLTVV.

V is TRBV9 and J is TRBJ2-5, with D perhaps given as TRBD1 or TRBD2 (6 bases each). V was trimmed by 3 bases and J by 7 bases, leaving 16 bases between them. The germline V gene has CDR1 SGDLS and CDR2 YYNGEE. The CDR3 runs to 14 residues. CDR3 in DNA: TGTGCCAGCAGCGCTGGAGGGGGAAGGGGGACCCAGTACTTC. Its translation is CASSAGGGRGTQYF. The variable domain in full, with the rest retrieved from reference TRBV9 and TRBJ2-5, is DSGVTQTPKHLITATGQRVTLRCSPRSGDLSVYWYQQSLDQGLQFLIQYYNGEERAKGNILERFSAQQFPDLHSELNLSSLELGDSALYFCASSAGGGRGTQYFGPGTRLLVL.

This clone was observed a few times. The chain has TRBV7-2 and TRBJ1-2, with D unclear. The length of the CDR3 is 11 residues. Germline CDR1 reads SGHTA; CDR2 reads FQGNSA. Trimming left V 2 bases short and J 10 bases short, with 8 bases between. CDR3 sequence: CASSLQTVYTF. The CDR3 DNA reads TGTGCCAGCAGCTTACAAACGGTCTACACCTTC.

This clone occurred once. This chain joins TRBV6-4 and TRBJ2-1, with 13 bases lining up with TRBD2. The CDR3 loop spans 16 amino acids. V trimming: 3 bases; J trimming: 12 bases; junction bases outside the gene matches: 11. CDR1 is MRHNA, CDR2 SNTAGT, per germline. In DNA, the CDR3 is TGTGCCAGCAGTGATTTTTGGACTAGCGGGAGTACCGCGCAGTTCTTC. It codes for CASSDFWTSGSTAQFF.

The J gene is TRBJ2-7, the V gene TRBV6-6, with a weak D call TRBD2 (6 bases). V was shortened by 10 bases and J by 3 bases, with 22 bases between the two germline ends. The CDR3 contains 15 residues. Germline V gives CDR1 MNHNY, CDR2 SVGAGI (reference sequence). DNA of the CDR3: TGTGCCACCGAGAGGGGAGGCAGGGCGGGCTACGAGCAGTACTTC. It yields the protein CATERGGRAGYEQYF.

CDR3 protein: CASIKGGSGANVLTF. CDR3 nucleotides: TGTGCCAGCATCAAAGGGGGCTCTGGGGCCAACGTCCTGACTTTC. This chain joins TRBV28 and TRBJ2-6, with a tentative D call TRBD1 (6 bases). The germline V and J ends were trimmed by 7 bases and 0 bases, with 10 bases remaining between them. The germline V gene encodes CDR1 MDHEN and CDR2 SYDVKM. The CDR3 extends over 15 amino acids.

The chain has TRBV27 and TRBJ1-1; a weak D match, TRBD1 (5 bases). Germline CDR1 is MNHEY and CDR2 is SMNVEV (reference sequence). The V end was cut by 2 bases, the J end by 6 bases, with 10 bases between. The CDR3 totals 13 residues. CDR3 amino acids: CASSLILGAEAFF. As DNA, the CDR3 is TGTGCCAGCAGTTTAATTTTGGGGGCTGAAGCTTTCTTT.

The chain carries TRBV11-2 and TRBJ1-2, with D possibly being TRBD1 (6 bases). Germline lookup yields CDR1 SGHAT and CDR2 FQNNGV. V lost 6 bases and J 7 bases, leaving 18 bases between the germline ends. The CDR3 extends over 14 amino acids. This CDR3 is CASRPTDSYGGYTF. Here the CDR3 DNA reads TGTGCCAGCAGACCGACGGACAGTTACGGTGGCTACACCTTC.

The V call is TRBV7-7, the J call TRBJ1-2; D is undetermined. Germline V gives CDR1 SSHAT, CDR2 FNYEAQ (reference sequence). The CDR3 consists of 15 residues. CDR3 in DNA: TGTGCTAGCTACCCTCCGTTAGCATCCCACTATGGCTACACCTTC. Residues: CASYPPLASHYGYTF.

The chain recombines TRBV6-1 with TRBJ1-5; D might be TRBD1 (5 bases). The ends were cut back, 5 bases at V and 4 bases at J, with 9 bases in the middle. The CDR3 is 13 amino acids. Germline values: CDR1 MNHNS, CDR2 SASEGT. CDR3 in amino acids: CASSMGLNQPQHF. Here the CDR3 DNA reads TGTGCCAGCAGTATGGGACTTAATCAGCCCCAGCATTTT.

The sample holds one count of this clone. The chain is built from TRBV7-9 and TRBJ1-1, with a weak D call TRBD1 (5 bases). The CDR3 runs 15 residues. The germline V and J ends were trimmed by 5 bases and 4 bases, with 17 bases remaining between them. CDR1 is SEHNR and CDR2 is FQNEAQ in the germline V gene (reference sequence). The DNA for the CDR3 is TGTGCCAGCAGCCGGGCGAGAGCAGGGAGCACTGAAGCTTTCTTT. Its protein product is CASSRARAGSTEAFF. Full variable domain (remainder filled in from reference TRBV7-9 and TRBJ1-1): DTGVSQNPRHKITKRGQNVTFRCDPISEHNRLYWYRQTLGQGPEFLTYFQNEAQLEKSRLLSDRFSAERPKGSFSTLEIQRTEQGDSAMYLCASSRARAGSTEAFFGQGTRLTVV.